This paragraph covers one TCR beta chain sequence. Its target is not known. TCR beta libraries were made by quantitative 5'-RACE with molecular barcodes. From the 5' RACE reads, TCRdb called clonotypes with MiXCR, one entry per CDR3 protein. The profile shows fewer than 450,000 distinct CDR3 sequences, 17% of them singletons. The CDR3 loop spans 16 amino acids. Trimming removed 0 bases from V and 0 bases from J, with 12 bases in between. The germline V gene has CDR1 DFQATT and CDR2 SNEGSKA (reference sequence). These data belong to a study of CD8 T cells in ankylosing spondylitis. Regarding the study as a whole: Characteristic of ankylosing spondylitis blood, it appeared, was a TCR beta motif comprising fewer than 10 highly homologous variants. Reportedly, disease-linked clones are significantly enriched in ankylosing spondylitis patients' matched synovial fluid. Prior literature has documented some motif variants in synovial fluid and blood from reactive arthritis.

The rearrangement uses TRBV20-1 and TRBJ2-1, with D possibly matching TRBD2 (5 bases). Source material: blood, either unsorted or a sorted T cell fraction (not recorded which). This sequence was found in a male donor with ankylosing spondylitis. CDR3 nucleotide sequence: TGCAGTGCTAGAGACCCCGGACTGAACTCCTACAATGAGCAGTTCTTC. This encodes CSARDPGLNSYNEQFF.